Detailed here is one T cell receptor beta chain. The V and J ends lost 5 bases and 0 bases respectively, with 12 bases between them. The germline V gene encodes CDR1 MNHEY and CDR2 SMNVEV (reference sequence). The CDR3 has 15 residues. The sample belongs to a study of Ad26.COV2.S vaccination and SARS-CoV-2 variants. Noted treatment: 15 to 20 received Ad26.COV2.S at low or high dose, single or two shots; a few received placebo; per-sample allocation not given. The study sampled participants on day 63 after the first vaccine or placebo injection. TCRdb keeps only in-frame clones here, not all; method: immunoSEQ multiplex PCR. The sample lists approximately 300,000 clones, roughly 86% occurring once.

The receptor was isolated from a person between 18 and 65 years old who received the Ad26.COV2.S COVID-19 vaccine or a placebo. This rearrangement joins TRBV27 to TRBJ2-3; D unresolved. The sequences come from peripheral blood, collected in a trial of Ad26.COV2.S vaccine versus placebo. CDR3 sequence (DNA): TGTGCCAGCAGTCCCTGGACGCAGAGCACAGATACGCAGTATTTT. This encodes CASSPWTQSTDTQYF.